This is a list of T cell receptor beta chains from one sample in a study of blood T cells in healthy people across ages. TCRdb reprocessed the 5' RACE reads via MiXCR and lists one record per CDR3 protein. The sample contains 750,000 to 950,000 distinct CDR3 sequences, 25% to 35% of which appear only once. The data also belong to a second study, concerning T cells of mothers and their children.

The sequenced sample was blood. All receptors derive from a woman in her 40s in good health. CDR3s include the opening cysteine and the closing phenylalanine or tryptophan. Fields, in order: V gene, J gene, D gene, clone size, CDR3 protein, CDR3 DNA. D genes are given only for firm matches. Clone size is stated in some rows and not others, as once, few, many or a class when expanded.

TRBV12-3/TRBV12-4,TRBJ1-3,-,few,CASSFGTASLGNTIYF,TGTGCCAGCAGTTTCGGGACGGCATCCCTTGGAAACACCATATATTTT
TRBV7-8,TRBJ1-4,-,-,CASSLEGGGGGEKLFF,TGTGCCAGCAGCTTAGAGGGGGGGGGAGGTGGTGAAAAACTGTTTTTT
TRBV13,TRBJ2-6,-,-,CASSESGANVLTF,TGTGCCAGCAGCGAATCTGGGGCCAACGTCCTGACTTTC
TRBV5-1,TRBJ2-5,-,-,CASSSTGSGETQYF,TGCGCCAGCAGCTCCACGGGAAGCGGGGAGACCCAGTACTTC
TRBV28,TRBJ1-5,-,few,CASSLPVAGRNQPQHF,TGTGCCAGCAGTCTTCCGGTCGCAGGGCGGAATCAGCCCCAGCATTTT
TRBV5-1,TRBJ2-1,TRBD1,many,CASSLETGVGSEQFF,TGCGCCAGCAGCCTCGAGACAGGGGTGGGCTCTGAGCAGTTCTTC
TRBV15,TRBJ1-1,-,-,CATSRDRADEAFF,TGTGCCACCAGCAGAGATAGGGCGGATGAAGCTTTCTTT
TRBV3-1,TRBJ1-5,-,few,CASSQLNSNQPQHF,TGTGCCAGCAGCCAGCTGAATAGCAATCAGCCCCAGCATTTT
TRBV7-2,TRBJ2-1,-,many,CASSLASLGNEQFF,TGTGCCAGCAGCTTAGCGAGCCTGGGAAATGAGCAGTTCTTC
TRBV7-9,TRBJ2-1,-,many,CASSPMQGIYNEQFF,TGTGCCAGCAGCCCCATGCAGGGGATCTACAATGAGCAGTTCTTC
TRBV5-1,TRBJ2-5,-,-,CTSSLVGVQETQYF,TGCACCAGCAGCTTGGTAGGGGTCCAAGAGACCCAGTACTTC
TRBV27,TRBJ1-1,-,-,CASRTTALNTEAFF,TGTGCCAGCAGGACGACGGCCTTGAACACTGAAGCTTTCTTT
TRBV12-3/TRBV12-4,TRBJ1-2,TRBD1,few,CASSKQGGHYGYTF,TGTGCCAGCAGTAAACAGGGGGGGCACTATGGCTACACCTTC
TRBV7-9,TRBJ2-7,-,many,CASSLASRVAEQYF,TGTGCCAGCAGCTTAGCGTCCAGGGTAGCCGAGCAGTACTTC
TRBV28,TRBJ2-6,TRBD1,many,CASSLRQGARGANVLTF,TGTGCCAGCAGTTTAAGGCAGGGGGCGCGCGGGGCCAACGTCCTGACTTTC
TRBV28,TRBJ2-7,-,-,CASKSGGHYEQYF,TGTGCCAGCAAATCGGGGGGACACTACGAGCAGTACTTC
TRBV6-2/TRBV6-3,TRBJ1-2,-,few,CASSYPIITGKTNYGYTF,TGTGCCAGCAGTTACCCGATAATTACAGGGAAGACTAACTATGGCTACACCTTC
TRBV5-1,TRBJ1-1,-,-,CASRMETEAFF,TGCGCCAGCAGAATGGAGACTGAAGCTTTCTTT
TRBV12-3/TRBV12-4,TRBJ1-5,-,few,CASSIAGDQPQHF,TGTGCCAGCAGCATAGCAGGGGACCAGCCCCAGCATTTT
TRBV28,TRBJ1-2,-,few,CASSFRGVRGYTF,TGTGCCAGCAGTTTTCGGGGGGTTCGGGGCTACACCTTC
TRBV2,TRBJ1-6,-,few,CASSESHPRGVSNSPLHF,TGTGCCAGCAGTGAATCCCATCCCCGGGGGGTCTCTAATTCACCCCTCCACTTT
TRBV5-1,TRBJ1-1,TRBD1,-,CASSVFRGRNTEAFF,TGCGCCAGCAGCGTTTTCAGGGGGCGGAACACTGAAGCTTTCTTT
TRBV6-1,TRBJ1-1,TRBD1,few,CASSSQGAGGAEAFF,TGTGCCAGCAGTTCTCAGGGGGCCGGGGGCGCTGAAGCTTTCTTT
TRBV5-1,TRBJ2-6,TRBD1,few,CASSTPQGAGAAAGANVLTF,TGCGCCAGCAGCACCCCACAGGGGGCAGGGGCCGCGGCTGGGGCCAACGTCCTGACTTTC
TRBV7-2,TRBJ2-5,-,few,CASSLERDRAQYF,TGTGCCAGCAGCTTAGAACGAGATCGGGCCCAGTACTTC
TRBV12-2,TRBJ1-2,-,few,CASRLSEGLTNYGYTF,TGTGCAAGTCGCTTATCAGAAGGCTTAACAAACTATGGCTACACCTTC
TRBV9,TRBJ1-1,TRBD1,few,CTSSAISGGNTEAFF,TGTACCAGCAGCGCTATCTCAGGGGGCAATACTGAAGCTTTCTTT
TRBV7-2,TRBJ1-5,TRBD1,-,CASSLMGQLSNQPQHF,TGTGCCAGCAGCTTAATGGGACAGCTCTCCAATCAGCCCCAGCATTTT
TRBV7-9,TRBJ2-3,TRBD1,once,CASSLASGQGQRNAQYF,TGTGCCAGCAGCTTAGCGTCGGGACAGGGGCAAAGAAATGCGCAGTATTTT
TRBV7-2,TRBJ2-1,TRBD2,-,CASSPVGLAGVEQFF,TGTGCCAGCAGTCCCGTCGGACTAGCGGGGGTTGAGCAGTTCTTC
TRBV6-2/TRBV6-3,TRBJ1-2,-,many,CASSYLGERYYGYTF,TGTGCCAGCAGTTACCTCGGGGAGAGGTACTATGGCTACACCTTC
TRBV10-3,TRBJ1-5,-,-,CAISEGGLDNQPQHF,TGTGCCATCAGTGAGGGGGGCCTCGACAATCAGCCCCAGCATTTT
TRBV27,TRBJ2-1,TRBD1,many,CASSLTGGGSYNEQFF,TGTGCCAGCAGTTTAACAGGGGGCGGGTCCTACAATGAGCAGTTCTTC
TRBV18,TRBJ2-7,-,few,CASSPPPGNEQYF,TGTGCCAGCTCACCACCCCCCGGGAACGAGCAGTACTTC
TRBV28,TRBJ2-4,-,few,CASSLSRQVVAKNIQYF,TGTGCCAGCAGTTTATCCCGACAGGTGGTGGCCAAAAACATTCAGTACTTC
TRBV14,TRBJ2-5,-,-,CASSQDYAETQYF,TGTGCCAGCAGCCAAGATTACGCCGAGACCCAGTACTTC
TRBV28,TRBJ2-5,-,many,CASSSPLETQYF,TGTGCCAGCAGTTCACCTCTAGAGACCCAGTACTTC
TRBV7-9,TRBJ2-1,-,many,CASSLDGVGGGFF,TGTGCCAGCAGCTTAGATGGCGTAGGAGGAGGGTTCTTC
TRBV5-1,TRBJ1-2,-,few,CASSYGRENGYTF,TGCGCCAGCAGCTATGGGAGGGAGAATGGCTACACCTTC
TRBV29-1,TRBJ2-1,TRBD1,-,CSVERDRGLFENEQFF,TGCAGCGTTGAAAGGGACAGGGGGCTATTCGAAAATGAGCAGTTCTTC
TRBV18,TRBJ2-1,-,few,CASSPPGRSSYNEQFF,TGTGCCAGCTCACCACCGGGGCGGAGCTCCTACAATGAGCAGTTCTTC
TRBV20-1,TRBJ1-1,-,-,CSVGKGGTMNTEAFF,TGCAGTGTTGGGAAAGGAGGGACTATGAACACTGAAGCTTTCTTT
TRBV2,TRBJ1-2,TRBD1,-,CASSDYRGGVDGYTF,TGTGCCAGCAGTGATTACAGGGGAGGGGTAGATGGCTACACCTTC
TRBV29-1,TRBJ2-6,TRBD1,-,CGVVPDRDSAGANVLTF,TGCGGCGTTGTTCCCGATCGGGACAGTGCTGGGGCCAACGTCCTGACTTTC
TRBV7-9,TRBJ2-1,-,-,CASSLLGIYNEQFF,TGTGCCAGCAGCTTATTGGGGATCTACAATGAGCAGTTCTTC
TRBV14,TRBJ1-2,-,-,CASSPGAEYYGYTF,TGTGCCAGCAGCCCCGGGGCGGAATACTATGGCTACACCTTC
TRBV12-3/TRBV12-4,TRBJ1-5,-,few,CASSPLGNTNQPQHF,TGTGCCAGCAGTCCATTGGGGAACACGAATCAGCCCCAGCATTTT
TRBV28,TRBJ1-2,-,-,CTSTGDNYGYTF,TGTACCAGCACCGGGGATAACTATGGCTACACCTTC
TRBV20-1,TRBJ2-1,TRBD1,few,CSARDKTGARSYNEQFF,TGCAGTGCTAGAGATAAGACAGGGGCCCGCTCCTACAATGAGCAGTTCTTC
TRBV7-2,TRBJ2-4,TRBD2,many,CASSPLRGGENIQYF,TGTGCCAGCAGCCCCCTGCGGGGGGGGGAAAACATTCAGTACTTC
TRBV7-3,TRBJ2-1,-,-,CASSLRGQGWDEQFF,TGTGCCAGCAGCTTAAGGGGGCAGGGTTGGGATGAGCAGTTCTTC
TRBV25-1,TRBJ2-7,TRBD2,-,CASSESLASGRGEQYF,TGTGCCAGCAGTGAATCCTTAGCTAGCGGGAGAGGCGAGCAGTACTTC
TRBV6-2/TRBV6-3,TRBJ2-4,-,many,CACLRGGENIQYF,TGTGCCTGCCTCAGGGGGGGCGAGAACATTCAGTACTTC
TRBV3-1,TRBJ1-2,-,few,CASSQAQLTDYGYTF,TGTGCCAGCAGCCAAGCACAGCTAACCGACTATGGCTACACCTTC